This entry is about one T cell receptor beta chain. As yet, its antigen is unknown. V dropped 4 bases and J dropped 3; count of bases not matched to a gene: 13. This CDR3 contains 18 residues. Germline-derived CDR1 and CDR2 are SNHLY and FYNNEI. This sample stems from a study of cytomegalovirus exposure and HLA in healthy donors. Broader study findings: Confirmation in vitro established that a few CMV-associated chains were specific for CMV antigens. Several top significant clusters appeared, in a later analysis, to be linked to common viral pathogens. A prior analysis recorded that most TCR beta V segments were productive about 90% or about 30% of the time. The study reported that TCR beta sequences accurately predicted HLA-A and HLA-B alleles in most subjects.

The primer mix had 60 Vbeta and 13 Jbeta primers. Method: immunoSEQ multiplex PCR; TCRdb's copy keeps in-frame clones and lacks some. The table records around 95,000 clones, over 65% of them present only once. Sequencing used PBMCs. The source is a male donor in good health and CMV-seronegative. This chain joins TRBV2 and TRBJ1-1, with 11 bases fitting TRBD1. CDR3 residues: CASSGVKEDRGQDTEAFF. The CDR3 DNA reads TGTGCCAGCAGTGGCGTGAAAGAGGACAGGGGGCAGGACACTGAAGCTTTCTTT.